What follows are 3 T cell receptor beta chains derived from one specimen sequenced in a study of cytomegalovirus exposure and HLA in healthy donors. PCR used 60 Vbeta primers and 13 Jbeta primers. Assay: immunoSEQ multiplex PCR; the TCRdb copy retains only in-frame clones and omits some. The data hold 200,000 to 250,000 clones, with 75% to 90% observed a single time. The sequenced sample was PBMCs. These receptors all stem from a young woman in good health and CMV-seronegative.

The gene calls are TRBV7-2 and TRBJ2-1; 7 nucleotides align to TRBD1. The CDR3 is 15 amino acids. Germline CDR1 SGHTA, CDR2 FQGNSA. V shed 5 bases, J shed 11 bases, and the junction held 15 bases outside the gene matches. The CDR3 is CASSLGQDRVLKQFF. The CDR3 nucleotides are TGTGCCAGCAGCCTAGGACAGGATCGGGTGTTAAAGCAGTTCTTC.

The chain employs TRBV27 and TRBJ1-2; 9 bases agree with TRBD1. After removal of 6 bases from V and 3 bases from J, the junction contained 17 bases not matched to a gene. From germline, CDR1 is MNHEY and CDR2 SMNVEV (reference sequence). The CDR3 has 18 amino acids. The CDR3 DNA reads TGTGCCAGCAGACCAGGGTCCGGGACAGGGATTAAATACTATGGCTACACCTTC. Its protein is CASRPGSGTGIKYYGYTF.

J is TRBJ2-1 and V is TRBV4-3, with 7 bases identical to TRBD1. Trimming at V came to 4 bases and at J to 0 bases, leaving 9 bases not matched to a gene. The CDR3 is made up of 17 amino acids. The germline gives CDR1 LGHNA, CDR2 YSLEER. The CDR3 sequence is CASSPGTASFSYNEQFF. The CDR3 DNA follows: TGCGCCAGCAGCCCGGGGACAGCCAGTTTCTCCTACAATGAGCAGTTCTTC.